The 5 T cell receptor beta chains below were found in one sample sequenced in a study of cytomegalovirus exposure and HLA in healthy donors. Method: immunoSEQ multiplex PCR; TCRdb's copy keeps in-frame clones and lacks some. The sample comprises about 160,000 clones, 85% to 90% of which are singletons, and more than 3.5% rests with the top ten. Source material: PBMCs. The source is a man aged 18 to 30 in good health and CMV-seropositive.

The rearrangement joins TRBV29-1 to TRBJ2-1; D is possibly TRBD2 (5 bases). With 3 bases removed from V and 9 bases from J, the gap between germline ends came to 12 bases. The CDR3 has 12 amino acids. CDR1 and CDR2 (germline): SQVTM, ANQGSEA. The CDR3 sequence: CSVDWGAIEQFF. As DNA, the CDR3 is TGCAGCGTTGATTGGGGAGCGATTGAGCAGTTCTTC.

The chain joins TRBV9 to TRBJ2-3, with 9 bases lining up with TRBD1. The CDR3 length is 18 residues. Per the germline V gene, CDR1 is SGDLS and CDR2 is YYNGEE. V shed 0 bases, J shed 5 bases, and the junction held 13 bases outside the gene matches. This CDR3 reads CASSVDPADRGRLDTQYF. In DNA, the CDR3 is TGTGCCAGCAGCGTAGACCCCGCGGACAGGGGAAGACTAGATACGCAGTATTTT.

The chain recombines TRBV18 with TRBJ2-3; D might be TRBD2 (6 bases). The ends were cut back, 1 base at V and 2 bases at J, with 10 bases in the middle. Germline assignment: CDR1 KGHSH and CDR2 LQKENI. The CDR3 extends over 15 amino acids. The CDR3: CASSPREAYTDTQYF. The CDR3 DNA follows: TGTGCCAGCTCACCACGGGAGGCTTACACAGATACGCAGTATTTT.

The rearrangement uses TRBV6-5 and TRBJ1-2, with a weak D call TRBD1 (5 bases). Deletions cut 2 bases from V and 7 bases from J, with 8 bases between. Germline V gene sequence: CDR1 MNHEY, CDR2 SVGAGI. This CDR3 has 12 amino acids. CDR3 residues: CASSYRGGGYTF. CDR3 nucleotides: TGTGCCAGCAGTTACAGGGGAGGTGGCTACACCTTC.

The V gene is TRBV9, the J gene TRBJ2-7, with 7 bases lining up with TRBD2. The CDR3 runs to 18 residues. J lost 2 bases, V lost 0 bases, and 14 bases had no gene match. Germline lookup yields CDR1 SGDLS and CDR2 YYNGEE. The CDR3 reads CASSVGLSRGDAAYEQYF. The DNA for the CDR3 is TGTGCCAGCAGCGTAGGGTTATCTCGGGGGGATGCAGCCTACGAGCAGTACTTC.